This T cell receptor (beta chain) appears in the sequencing data of a study of Ad26.COV2.S vaccination and SARS-CoV-2 variants. Study outcomes and limitations: Following vaccination, spike-specific CD8+ and CD4+ T cell responses reportedly exhibited substantial breadth. Vaccine recipients showed a spike-specific TCR breadth that was higher than in placebo recipients. Vaccinees and placebo recipients showed similar non-spike TCR breadth.

Libraries were prepared by immunoSEQ multiplex PCR; TCRdb keeps only in-frame clonotypes and omits some of them. The repertoire holds 300,000 to 450,000 clones, around 90% seen once, with around 4% in the top ten. Of note for this clone: What it recognizes is unknown.

Looked up from germline, CDR1 is SEHNR and CDR2 is FQNEAQ (reference sequence). CDR3 length: 15 residues. V dropped 2 bases and J dropped 8 bases, with 15 bases sitting between them. This receptor was obtained from a human donor who had recovered from COVID-19. The chain combines TRBV7-9 with TRBJ1-4, with D perhaps matching TRBD1 (5 bases). Sequencing used peripheral blood, obtained after recovery from COVID-19. DNA for the CDR3: TGTGCCAGCAGCTTATCCCAGGGCCGCAACGAAAAACTGTTTTTT. Amino acid sequence: CASSLSQGRNEKLFF. Combining the CDR3 with reference TRBV7-9 and TRBJ1-4 gives the whole variable domain DTGVSQNPRHKITKRGQNVTFRCDPISEHNRLYWYRQTLGQGPEFLTYFQNEAQLEKSRLLSDRFSAERPKGSFSTLEIQRTEQGDSAMYLCASSLSQGRNEKLFFGSGTQLSVL.